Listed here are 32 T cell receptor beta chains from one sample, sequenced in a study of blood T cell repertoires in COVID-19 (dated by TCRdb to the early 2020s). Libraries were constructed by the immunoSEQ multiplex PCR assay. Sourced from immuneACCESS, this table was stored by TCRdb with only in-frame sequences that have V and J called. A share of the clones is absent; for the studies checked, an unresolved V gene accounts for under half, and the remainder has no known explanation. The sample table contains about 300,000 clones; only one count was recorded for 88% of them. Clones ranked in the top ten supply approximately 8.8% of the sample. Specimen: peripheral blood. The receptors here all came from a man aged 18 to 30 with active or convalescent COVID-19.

CDR3 DNA sequence: TGTGCCAGCAGCCGCGGACAGGGGGCATTAGAGACCCAGTACTTC. Amino acid sequence: CASSRGQGALETQYF. The V call is TRBV4-2, the J call TRBJ2-5; 11 positions agree with TRBD1. The V gene's germline CDR1 is LGHNA and CDR2 YNFKEQ. The junction had 5 bases not matched to a gene; V was cut back by 4 bases and J by 4 bases. This CDR3 region has 15 residues.

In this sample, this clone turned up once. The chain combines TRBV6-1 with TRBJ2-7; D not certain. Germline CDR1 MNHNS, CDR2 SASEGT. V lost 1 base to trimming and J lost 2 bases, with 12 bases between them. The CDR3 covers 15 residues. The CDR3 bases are TGTGCCAGCAGTGAAGTAGGCAGACAAACCTACGAGCAGTACTTC. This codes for CASSEVGRQTYEQYF.

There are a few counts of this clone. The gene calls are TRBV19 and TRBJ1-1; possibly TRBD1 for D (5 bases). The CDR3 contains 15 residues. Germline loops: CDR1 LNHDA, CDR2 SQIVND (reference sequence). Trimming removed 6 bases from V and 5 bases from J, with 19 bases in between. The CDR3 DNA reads TGTGCCAGTAGAGGCGGAAGAGGAAGGGGAACTGAAGCTTTCTTT. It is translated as CASRGGRGRGTEAFF. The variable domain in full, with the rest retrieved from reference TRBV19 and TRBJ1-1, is DGGITQSPKYLFRKEGQNVTLSCEQNLNHDAMYWYRQDPGQGLRLIYYSQIVNDFQKGDIAEGYSVSREKKESFPLTVTSAQKNPTAFYLCASRGGRGRGTEAFFGQGTRLTVV.

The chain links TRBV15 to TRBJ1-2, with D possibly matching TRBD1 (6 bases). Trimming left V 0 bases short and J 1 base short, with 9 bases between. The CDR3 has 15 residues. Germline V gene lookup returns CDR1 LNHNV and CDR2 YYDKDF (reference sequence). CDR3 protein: CATSRDAQGNYGYTF. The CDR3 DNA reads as TGTGCCACCAGCAGAGACGCACAGGGTAACTATGGCTACACCTTC.

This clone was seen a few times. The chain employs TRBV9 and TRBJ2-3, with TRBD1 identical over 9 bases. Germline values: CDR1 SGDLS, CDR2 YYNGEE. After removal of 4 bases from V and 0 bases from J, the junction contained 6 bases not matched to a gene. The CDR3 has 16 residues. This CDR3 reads CASSPQGAISTDTQYF. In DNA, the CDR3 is TGTGCCAGCAGCCCACAGGGGGCGATCAGCACAGATACGCAGTATTTT. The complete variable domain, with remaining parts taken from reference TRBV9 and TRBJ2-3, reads DSGVTQTPKHLITATGQRVTLRCSPRSGDLSVYWYQQSLDQGLQFLIQYYNGEERAKGNILERFSAQQFPDLHSELNLSSLELGDSALYFCASSPQGAISTDTQYFGPGTRLTVL.

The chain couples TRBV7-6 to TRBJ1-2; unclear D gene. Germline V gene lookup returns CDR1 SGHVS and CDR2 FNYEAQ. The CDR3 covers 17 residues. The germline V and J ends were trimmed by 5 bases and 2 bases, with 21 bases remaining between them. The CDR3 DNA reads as TGTGCCAGCAGCCAACTGATCTGGAGCAGTCCCAACTATGGCTACACCTTC. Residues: CASSQLIWSSPNYGYTF. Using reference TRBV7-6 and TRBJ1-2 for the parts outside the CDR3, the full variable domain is GAGVSQSPRYKVTKRGQDVALRCDPISGHVSLYWYRQALGQGPEFLTYFNYEAQQDKSGLPNDRFSAERPEGSISTLTIQRTEQRDSAMYRCASSQLIWSSPNYGYTFGSGTRLTVV.

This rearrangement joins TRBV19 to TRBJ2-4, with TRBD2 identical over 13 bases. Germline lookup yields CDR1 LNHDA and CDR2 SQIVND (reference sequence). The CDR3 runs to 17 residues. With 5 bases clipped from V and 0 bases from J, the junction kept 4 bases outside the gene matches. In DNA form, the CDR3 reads TGTGCCAGTAGTGGGACTAGCGGGGCTCTAGCCAAAAACATTCAGTACTTC. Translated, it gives CASSGTSGALAKNIQYF.

This CDR3 is CASTRGGDPGNTIYF. CDR3 nucleotides: TGTGCCAGCACCCGCGGGGGGGACCCTGGAAACACCATATATTTT. The chain has TRBV9 and TRBJ1-3; TRBD1 might be the D (5 bases). The CDR3 has 15 amino acids. V gave up 6 bases and J gave up 2 bases, with 15 bases separating them. Germline-derived CDR1 and CDR2 are SGDLS and YYNGEE.

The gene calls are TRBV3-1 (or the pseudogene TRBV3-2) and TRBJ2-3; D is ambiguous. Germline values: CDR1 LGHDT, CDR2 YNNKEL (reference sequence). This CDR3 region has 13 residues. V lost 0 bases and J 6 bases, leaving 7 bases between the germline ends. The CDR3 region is CASSQDREDTQYF. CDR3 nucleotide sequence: TGTGCCAGCAGCCAAGATCGCGAGGATACGCAGTATTTT.

CDR3 residues: CASSDEAGSTDTQYF. As DNA, the CDR3 is TGTGCCAGCAGTGACGAAGCGGGTAGCACAGATACGCAGTATTTT. The V gene is TRBV6-4, the J gene TRBJ2-3, with D possibly being TRBD2 (6 bases). Trimming removed 2 bases from V and 0 bases from J, with 9 bases in between. This CDR3 has 15 residues. In germline, CDR1 is MRHNA, CDR2 SNTAGT.

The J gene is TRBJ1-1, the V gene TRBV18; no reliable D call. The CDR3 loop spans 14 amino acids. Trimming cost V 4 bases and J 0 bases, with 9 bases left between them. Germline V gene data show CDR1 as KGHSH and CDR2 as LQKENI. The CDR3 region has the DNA TGTGCCAGCTCACGAACGCCTATGAACACTGAAGCTTTCTTT. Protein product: CASSRTPMNTEAFF.

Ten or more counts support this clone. CDR3 region: CASRTSGGGANVLTF. CDR3 nucleotide sequence: TGTGCCAGCAGGACTAGCGGGGGTGGGGCCAACGTCCTGACTTTC. The V and J genes are TRBV6-5 and TRBJ2-6, with TRBD2 identical over 12 bases. Trimming at V came to 6 bases and at J to 3 bases, leaving 0 bases not matched to a gene. The CDR3 sequence is 15 residues long. CDR1 MNHEY and CDR2 SVGAGI come from the germline V gene.

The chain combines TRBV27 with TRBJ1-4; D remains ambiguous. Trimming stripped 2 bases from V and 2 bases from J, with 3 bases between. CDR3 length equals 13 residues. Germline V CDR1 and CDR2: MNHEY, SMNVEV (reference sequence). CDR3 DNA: TGTGCCAGCAGTTTACTTACTAATGAAAAACTGTTTTTT. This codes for CASSLLTNEKLFF.

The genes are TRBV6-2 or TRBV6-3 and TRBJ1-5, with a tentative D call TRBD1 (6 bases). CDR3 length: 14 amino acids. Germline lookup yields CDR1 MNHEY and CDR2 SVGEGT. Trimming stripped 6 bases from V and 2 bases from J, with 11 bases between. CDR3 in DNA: TGTGCCAGCAGCCAGGGGATTGGCAATCAGCCCCAGCATTTT. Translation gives CASSQGIGNQPQHF.

This CDR3 is CASSLGDTGELFF. In DNA, the CDR3 is TGTGCCAGCAGCTTGGGAGACACCGGGGAGCTGTTTTTT. V gene TRBV5-6 combines with J gene TRBJ2-2; unclear D gene. CDR1 and CDR2 (germline): SGHDT, YYEEEE. V lost 0 bases, J lost 3 bases, and 3 bases lay in between. The CDR3 sequence is 13 residues long.

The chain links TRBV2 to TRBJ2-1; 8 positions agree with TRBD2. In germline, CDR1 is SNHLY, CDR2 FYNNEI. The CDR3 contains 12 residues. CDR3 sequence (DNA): TGTGCAGGCGGGGGGAACGCCAATGAGCAGTTCTTC. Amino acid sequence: CAGGGNANEQFF. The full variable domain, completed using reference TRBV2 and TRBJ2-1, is EPEVTQTPSHQVTQMGQEVILRCVPISNHLYFYWYRQILGQKVEFLVSFYNNEISEKSEIFDDQFSVERPDGSNFTLKIRSTKLEDSAMYFCAGGGNANEQFFGPGTRLTVL.

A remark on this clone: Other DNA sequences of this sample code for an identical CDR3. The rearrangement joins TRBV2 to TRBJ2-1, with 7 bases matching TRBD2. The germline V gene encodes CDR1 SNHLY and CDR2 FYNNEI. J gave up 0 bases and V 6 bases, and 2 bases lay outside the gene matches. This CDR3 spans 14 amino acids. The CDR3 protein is CASRGGSSYNEQFF. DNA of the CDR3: TGTGCCAGCAGGGGAGGGAGCTCCTACAATGAGCAGTTCTTC.

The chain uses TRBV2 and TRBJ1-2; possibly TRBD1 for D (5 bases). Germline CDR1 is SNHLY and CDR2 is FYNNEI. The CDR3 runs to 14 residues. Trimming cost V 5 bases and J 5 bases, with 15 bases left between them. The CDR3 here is CASSQSAGLYGYTF. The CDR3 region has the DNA TGTGCCAGCAGTCAGTCGGCAGGGTTGTATGGCTACACCTTC.

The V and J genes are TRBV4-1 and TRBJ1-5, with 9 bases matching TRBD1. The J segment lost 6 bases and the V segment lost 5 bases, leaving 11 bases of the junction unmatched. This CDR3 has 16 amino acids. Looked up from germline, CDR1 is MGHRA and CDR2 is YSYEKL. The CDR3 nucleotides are TGCGCCAGCAGCTCCCCGGGACAGGGTGTAGGTCAGCCCCAGCATTTT. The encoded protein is CASSSPGQGVGQPQHF.

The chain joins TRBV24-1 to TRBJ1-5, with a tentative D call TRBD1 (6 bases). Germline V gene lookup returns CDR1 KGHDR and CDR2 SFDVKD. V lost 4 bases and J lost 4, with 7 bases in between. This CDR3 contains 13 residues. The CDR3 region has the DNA TGTGCCACCAGTGACAGGGGAAATCAGCCCCAGCATTTT. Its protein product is CATSDRGNQPQHF.

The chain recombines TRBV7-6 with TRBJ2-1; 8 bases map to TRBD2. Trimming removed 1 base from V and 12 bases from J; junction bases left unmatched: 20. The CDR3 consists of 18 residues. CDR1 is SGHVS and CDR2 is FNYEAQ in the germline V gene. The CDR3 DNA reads TGTGCCAGCAGCTTAGGTTCTGTCGGGGAGGGACTAGGGGCCGGGCAGTTCTTC. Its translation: CASSLGSVGEGLGAGQFF. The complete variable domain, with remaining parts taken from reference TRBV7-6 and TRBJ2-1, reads GAGVSQSPRYKVTKRGQDVALRCDPISGHVSLYWYRQALGQGPEFLTYFNYEAQQDKSGLPNDRFSAERPEGSISTLTIQRTEQRDSAMYRCASSLGSVGEGLGAGQFFGPGTRLTVL.

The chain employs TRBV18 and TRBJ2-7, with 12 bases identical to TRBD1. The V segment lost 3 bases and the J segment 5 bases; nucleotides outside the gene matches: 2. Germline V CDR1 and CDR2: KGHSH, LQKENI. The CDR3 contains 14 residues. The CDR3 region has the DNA TGTGCCAGCTCACCCAGGGACAGGGGGCACGAGCAGTACTTC. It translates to CASSPRDRGHEQYF.

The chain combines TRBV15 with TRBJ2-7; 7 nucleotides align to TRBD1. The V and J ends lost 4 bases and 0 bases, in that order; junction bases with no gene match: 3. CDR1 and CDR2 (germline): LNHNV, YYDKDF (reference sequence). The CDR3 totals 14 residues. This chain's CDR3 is CATSTAGGSYEQYF. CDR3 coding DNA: TGTGCCACCAGCACGGCAGGGGGCTCCTACGAGCAGTACTTC.

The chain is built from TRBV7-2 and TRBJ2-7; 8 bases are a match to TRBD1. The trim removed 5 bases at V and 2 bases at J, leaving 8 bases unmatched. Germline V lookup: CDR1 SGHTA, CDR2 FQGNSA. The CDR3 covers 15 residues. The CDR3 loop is CASSTTGTGAYEQYF. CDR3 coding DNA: TGTGCCAGCAGCACTACCGGGACAGGAGCCTACGAGCAGTACTTC.

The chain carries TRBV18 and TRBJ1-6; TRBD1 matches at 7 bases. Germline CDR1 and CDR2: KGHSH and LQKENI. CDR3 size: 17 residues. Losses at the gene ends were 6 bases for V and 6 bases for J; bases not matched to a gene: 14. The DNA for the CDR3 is TGTGCCAGCTCGCCAGAGGGGACAGCCTCAATTAATTCACCCCTCCACTTT. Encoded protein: CASSPEGTASINSPLHF.

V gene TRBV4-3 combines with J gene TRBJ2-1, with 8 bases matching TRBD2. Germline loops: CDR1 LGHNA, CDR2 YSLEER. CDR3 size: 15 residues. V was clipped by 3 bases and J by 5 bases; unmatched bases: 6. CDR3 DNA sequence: TGCGCCAGCAGCCAGAATAGCGGGGTAAACAATGAGCAGTTCTTC. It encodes CASSQNSGVNNEQFF.

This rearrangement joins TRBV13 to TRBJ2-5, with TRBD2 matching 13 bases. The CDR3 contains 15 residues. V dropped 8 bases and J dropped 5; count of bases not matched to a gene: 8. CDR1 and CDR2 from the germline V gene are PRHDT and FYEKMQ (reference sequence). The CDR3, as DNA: TGTGCCAGCGGAACTAGCGGGGGGGCCGGGGAGACCCAGTACTTC. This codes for CASGTSGGAGETQYF.

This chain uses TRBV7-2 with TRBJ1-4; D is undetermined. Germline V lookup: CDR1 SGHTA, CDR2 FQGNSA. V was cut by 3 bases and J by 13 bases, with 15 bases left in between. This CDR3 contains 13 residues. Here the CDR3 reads CASSFPGSGRLFF. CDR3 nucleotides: TGTGCCAGCAGCTTCCCTGGGAGTGGTCGACTGTTTTTT.

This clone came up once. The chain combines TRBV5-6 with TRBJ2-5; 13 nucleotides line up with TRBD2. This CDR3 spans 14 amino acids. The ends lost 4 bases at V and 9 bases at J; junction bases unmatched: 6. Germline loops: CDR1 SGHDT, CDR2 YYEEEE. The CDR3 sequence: CASSSGTSGEAQYF. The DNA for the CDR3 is TGTGCCAGCAGCAGCGGGACTAGCGGGGAGGCCCAGTACTTC.

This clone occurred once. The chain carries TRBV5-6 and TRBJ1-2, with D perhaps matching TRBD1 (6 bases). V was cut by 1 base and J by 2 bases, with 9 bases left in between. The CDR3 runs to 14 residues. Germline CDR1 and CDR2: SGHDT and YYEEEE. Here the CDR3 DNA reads TGTGCCAGCAGCTTGACAGGGATGAACTATGGCTACACCTTC. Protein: CASSLTGMNYGYTF.

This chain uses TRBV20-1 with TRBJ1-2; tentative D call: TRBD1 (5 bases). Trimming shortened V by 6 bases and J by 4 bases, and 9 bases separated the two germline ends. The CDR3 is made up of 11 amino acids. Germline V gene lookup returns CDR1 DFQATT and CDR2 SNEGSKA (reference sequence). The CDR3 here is CSANGAYGYTF. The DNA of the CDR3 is TGCAGTGCAAATGGGGCCTATGGCTACACCTTC.

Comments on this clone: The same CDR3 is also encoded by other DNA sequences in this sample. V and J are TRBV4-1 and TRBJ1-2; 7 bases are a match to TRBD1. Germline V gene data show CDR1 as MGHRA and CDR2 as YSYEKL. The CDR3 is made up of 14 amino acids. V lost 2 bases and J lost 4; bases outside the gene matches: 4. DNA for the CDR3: TGCGCCAGCAGCCAACGACAGGGTTCCTATGGCTACACCTTC. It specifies CASSQRQGSYGYTF.